The 6 T cell receptor beta chains below were found in one sample sequenced in a study of T-cell memory formation after mild COVID-19. From the 5' RACE reads, TCRdb called clonotypes with MiXCR, one entry per CDR3 protein. Here the sample spans over 350,000 distinct CDR3 sequences, approximately 24% being singletons. The sequenced sample was PBMCs or a T cell subset sorted from them (not recorded which). Receptors originate from an adult woman who had mild COVID-19 (a few samples of this study predate the infection). Cell type and time point are not known.

The chain employs TRBV6-5 and TRBJ2-5, with 8 bases lining up with TRBD2. The ends lost 2 bases at V and 7 bases at J; junction bases unmatched: 6. Germline lookup yields CDR1 MNHEY and CDR2 SVGAGI. CDR3 length: 14 amino acids. The CDR3 DNA sequence: TGTGCCAGCAGTTACGGCGGGGGGCGGGTGACCCAGTACTTC. It yields the protein CASSYGGGRVTQYF.

This clonotype appeared a single time. The chain joins TRBV6-2 or TRBV6-3 to TRBJ1-3, with D possibly TRBD1 on 6 matching bases. V lost 6 bases and J 0 bases, leaving 15 bases between the germline ends. The germline CDR1 and CDR2 sequences are MNHEY and SVGEGT. The CDR3 is 16 amino acids. The CDR3: CASSRLGGLSGNTIYF. As DNA, the CDR3 is TGTGCCAGCAGCCGCCTGGGGGGCCTCTCTGGAAACACCATATATTTT.

The chain carries TRBV9 and TRBJ1-2; D gene uncertain. Germline V lookup: CDR1 SGDLS, CDR2 YYNGEE. The CDR3 is 12 amino acids. V was pared by 3 bases and J by 4 bases, with 7 bases between. The CDR3 sequence is CASSAYSYGYTF. DNA for the CDR3: TGTGCCAGCAGCGCCTACAGCTATGGCTACACCTTC.

The chain is built from TRBV20-1 and TRBJ2-1; D remains unclear. Trimming took off 6 bases at V and 6 bases at J, with 12 bases between the two ends. Germline CDR1 DFQATT, CDR2 SNEGSKA (reference sequence). The CDR3 length is 12 residues. This CDR3 is CSATRRVNEQFF. The CDR3 coding sequence is TGCAGTGCCACCAGACGGGTCAATGAGCAGTTCTTC.

The chain carries TRBV7-9 and TRBJ2-3, with 13 nucleotides matching TRBD2. V was clipped by 5 bases and J by 6 bases; unmatched bases: 8. The length of the CDR3 is 16 residues. From germline, CDR1 is SEHNR and CDR2 FQNEAQ (reference sequence). CDR3 sequence: CASSRTLAGGMDTQYF. The CDR3 DNA sequence: TGTGCCAGCAGCCGGACACTAGCGGGGGGGATGGATACGCAGTATTTT.

This clonotype was found a few times. The rearrangement uses TRBV12-3 or TRBV12-4 and TRBJ1-1; D is undetermined. The CDR3 contains 12 residues. Trimming took 3 bases from V and 5 from J, leaving 7 bases between them. CDR3 sequence: CASSFGRTEAFF. The CDR3 DNA is TGTGCCAGCAGTTTTGGCCGGACTGAAGCTTTCTTT.